This T cell receptor (beta chain) was profiled in a study of regulatory T cells in long-lasting Graves disease. The table lists this clonotype with many counts. Its specificity is unknown. To make TCR beta libraries, researchers used iRepertoire HTBI primers and Arm-PCR of CDR3 regions. From the multiplex PCR reads, TCRdb called clonotypes with MiXCR, one entry per CDR3 protein. Of under 450,000 distinct CDR3 sequences listed, around 15% are singletons. The CDR3 covers 15 residues. V dropped 2 bases and J dropped 2; count of bases not matched to a gene: 6. The time point: newly diagnosed GD, antithyroid drugs for less than 3 months. PBMCs provided the RNA from which the TCR library was made. Findings and limits, study-wide: Researchers examined only peripheral blood and not thyroid tissue.

The same sample was also used in a study of T cells in Graves' hyperthyroidism and ophthalmopathy. That study adds: In blood, most of the thyroid clonotypes expanded above 0.001 were also present.

This TCR was sampled from a woman aged 18-29 years with Graves disease. This chain uses TRBV12-3 or TRBV12-4 with TRBJ2-7; 7 nucleotides match TRBD1. Sequenced here: peripheral blood mononuclear cells (PBMCs), sampled at new diagnosis, from a patient treated with antithyroid drugs. The CDR3 DNA follows: TGTGCCAGCAGTTTAATGGGGACAGCCCCCTACGAGCAGTACTTC. Protein product: CASSLMGTAPYEQYF.